The source of this T cell receptor beta chain is a study of blood T cell repertoires in COVID-19. This study enrolled people aged about 18 to 100 from roughly 24 US geographic areas. Participant-given clinical history determined each cohort assignment. The table lists this clone with a few counts. Relative to the germline gene, one junction end is altered; a read error may explain this. Produced via immunoSEQ multiplex PCR; TCRdb's table is partial and in-frame only. The sample lists some 350,000 clones; about 90% were seen once. Germline CDR1 is SEHNR and CDR2 is FQNEAQ (reference sequence). There are 11 residues in the CDR3.

The receptor was isolated from a woman aged 25 to 39 who had recovered from COVID-19. The V gene is TRBV7-9, the J gene TRBJ2-5, with D hard to call. The specimen was PBMCs or T cells enriched from blood (not recorded which). The CDR3 region has the DNA TGTGCCAGCAGCTTAGACCCCAGCGTTGACTTC. Encoded protein: CASSLDPSVDF. Looking up the rest from reference TRBV7-9 and TRBJ2-5 gives the full variable domain: DTGVSQNPRHKITKRGQNVTFRCDPISEHNRLYWYRQTLGQGPEFLTYFQNEAQLEKSRLLSDRFSAERPKGSFSTLEIQRTEQGDSAMYLCASSLDPSVDFGPGTRLLVL.